One and the same sample provided the 32 T cell receptor beta chains below, sequenced in a study of T cells in Graves' hyperthyroidism and ophthalmopathy. RNA transcripts yielded amplified TCR beta CDR3 regions. Primed by the HTBI set, a first-round RT-PCR was run on the TCR CDR3. TCRdb re-called the multiplex PCR reads with MiXCR, one entry per CDR3 protein. The sample holds around 690,000 distinct CDR3 sequences, approximately 15% seen once. Sequenced input: blood. These receptors were obtained from a man in his forties or fifties with Graves' hyperthyroidism.

This clonotype was detected ten times or more. This rearrangement joins TRBV5-5 to TRBJ2-6, with 10 bases identical to TRBD1. Germline V gene sequence: CDR1 SGHKS, CDR2 YYEKEE (reference sequence). Losses at the gene ends were 3 bases for V and 2 bases for J; bases not matched to a gene: 8. There are 18 residues in the CDR3. The CDR3 loop reads CASSSRQGAGPGANVLTF. The CDR3 DNA reads TGTGCCAGCAGCTCACGACAGGGGGCAGGCCCTGGGGCCAACGTCCTGACTTTC.

This chain connects TRBV7-6 to TRBJ1-5; 9 bases map to TRBD1. Germline values: CDR1 SGHVS, CDR2 FNYEAQ. The trim removed 2 bases at V and 6 bases at J, leaving 17 bases unmatched. The CDR3 has 19 amino acids. The CDR3 bases are TGTGCCAGCAGCTTATCCCCCGGAGGTACGGGACAGGGTTTTCAGCCCCAGCATTTT. Amino acids: CASSLSPGGTGQGFQPQHF.

In the case of this clonotype: A clone one base away is much larger, so this may be a read error. The chain joins TRBV5-1 to TRBJ2-2; D assignment may be TRBD1 or TRBD2 (5 bases each). Per the germline V gene, CDR1 is SGHRS and CDR2 is YFSETQ. The V and J ends lost 6 bases and 5 bases respectively, with 17 bases between them. CDR3 length equals 15 residues. This chain's CDR3 is CASMLGTTRTGELFF. DNA for the CDR3: TGCGCCAGCATGCTGGGGACGACGAGGACCGGGGAGCTGTTTTTT.

This clonotype was counted at least ten times. This may stem from a read error, because a much larger clone lies one nucleotide away. The chain recombines TRBV27 with TRBJ1-2, with D uncertain. The CDR3 runs 13 residues. Germline V CDR1 and CDR2: MNHEY, SMNVEV (reference sequence). Trimming pared 7 bases from V and 7 bases from J, leaving 16 bases between. The CDR3 sequence: CASNSTRATGYTF. The CDR3 DNA reads TGTGCCAGCAATTCGACGAGGGCTACTGGCTACACCTTC.

The rearrangement uses TRBV24-1 and TRBJ2-3; D uncertain. Germline V gives CDR1 KGHDR, CDR2 SFDVKD. The CDR3 runs to 12 residues. The V end lost 6 bases, the J end lost 6 bases, and 9 bases lay between the germline ends. CDR3 in DNA: TGTGCCACCAGTAACCAGGCGGATACGCAGTATTTT. It is translated as CATSNQADTQYF.

This clonotype was observed at least ten times. The gene calls are TRBV2 and TRBJ2-7; TRBD1 matches 9 bases. Per germline, CDR1 SNHLY and CDR2 FYNNEI. V lost 4 bases and J lost 2; bases outside the gene matches: 0. This CDR3 region has 13 residues. CDR3 in DNA: TGTGCCAGCAGTGGACAGGGGGCCTACGAGCAGTACTTC. It specifies CASSGQGAYEQYF. The full variable domain, with the rest looked up from reference TRBV2 and TRBJ2-7, is EPEVTQTPSHQVTQMGQEVILRCVPISNHLYFYWYRQILGQKVEFLVSFYNNEISEKSEIFDDQFSVERPDGSNFTLKIRSTKLEDSAMYFCASSGQGAYEQYFGPGTRLTVT.

Ten or more counts support this clonotype. V is TRBV28 and J is TRBJ1-1; no reliable D call. The length of the CDR3 is 12 residues. Looked up from germline, CDR1 is MDHEN and CDR2 is SYDVKM. Trimming stripped 3 bases from V and 4 bases from J, with 6 bases between. The DNA of the CDR3 is TGTGCCAGCAGTTTCCTCCGCACTGAAGCTTTCTTT. It codes for CASSFLRTEAFF.

This clonotype was observed at least ten times. The rearrangement uses TRBV7-9 and TRBJ2-1; possible D gene TRBD2, 6 bases. Germline CDR1 is SEHNR and CDR2 is FQNEAQ (reference sequence). The CDR3 consists of 15 residues. Deletions cut 6 bases from V and 8 bases from J, with 20 bases between. CDR3 loop: CASRDRRAGGDEQFF. The CDR3 coding sequence is TGTGCCAGCAGGGATAGGAGGGCCGGCGGGGATGAGCAGTTCTTC.

This clonotype was recorded at least ten times. The germline gene is not matched at one end of the junction; a read error may be the cause. The V gene is TRBV5-6, the J gene TRBJ2-1; D not certain. CDR1 SGHDT and CDR2 YYEEEE come from the germline V gene. The CDR3 runs to 14 residues. The CDR3 DNA reads as TGTGCCAGCAGCTGGCTTAGTTCCTTCAATGAGCAGTTCTTC. Translation: CASSWLSSFNEQFF.

The chain joins TRBV6-1 to TRBJ2-5; TRBD2 agrees at 7 bases. V gave up 8 bases and J gave up 2 bases; unmatched junction bases: 11. The CDR3 covers 15 residues. Germline V gives CDR1 MNHNS, CDR2 SASEGT. The CDR3 loop reads CASGGGGVGQETQYF. CDR3 sequence (DNA): TGTGCCAGCGGGGGGGGGGGGGTGGGACAAGAGACCCAGTACTTC.

This clonotype was seen more than once but under ten times. This chain links TRBV18 with TRBJ2-5, with TRBD2 identical over 7 bases. Germline CDR1 and CDR2: KGHSH and LQKENI. V lost 0 bases to trimming and J lost 0 bases; unmatched junction nucleotides: 13. This CDR3 contains 19 residues. The CDR3 bases are TGTGCCAGCTCACCACCCTTCTTGCAGCGGGAAATATACCAAGAGACCCAGTACTTC. Translation gives CASSPPFLQREIYQETQYF.

In this sample, this clonotype turned up many times. One end of the junction does not line up with germline, which may come from a read error. The genes are TRBV5-1 and TRBJ2-3; maybe TRBD2 (5 bases). The CDR3 length is 13 residues. Germline V gene data show CDR1 as SGHRS and CDR2 as YFSETQ. The CDR3 nucleotides read TGTGCCAGCAGTTTGGAGGGCACAGATACGCAGTATTTT. It translates to CASSLEGTDTQYF.

This chain connects TRBV9 to TRBJ1-1; D perhaps matches TRBD1 (5 bases). This CDR3 is 15 amino acids long. Germline-derived CDR1 and CDR2 are SGDLS and YYNGEE. V shed 4 bases and J shed 2 bases, with 15 bases lying between them. CDR3 in amino acids: CASSPGTTSNTEAFF. CDR3 DNA: TGTGCCAGCAGCCCCGGGACGACTAGCAACACTGAAGCTTTCTTT.

This clonotype has more than one count but fewer than ten. V gene TRBV7-9 combines with J gene TRBJ2-2, with D maybe TRBD1 (5 bases). Trimming shortened V by 10 bases and J by 1 base, and 10 bases separated the two germline ends. CDR3 length: 13 residues. Looked up from germline, CDR1 is SEHNR and CDR2 is FQNEAQ (reference sequence). CDR3 loop: CAIQGLNTGELFF. CDR3 sequence (DNA): TGTGCCATTCAGGGCCTGAACACCGGGGAGCTGTTTTTT.

Only a few counts were recorded for this clonotype. The chain employs TRBV4-1 and TRBJ2-5, with a possible D match to TRBD1 (6 bases). CDR3 size: 14 residues. CDR1 MGHRA and CDR2 YSYEKL come from the germline V gene. V shed 2 bases and J shed 5 bases, with 12 bases lying between them. The CDR3 region is CASSQLYREETQYF. For the CDR3, the DNA is TGCGCCAGCAGCCAATTATACAGGGAGGAGACCCAGTACTTC.

The V gene is TRBV19, the J gene TRBJ2-7, with D perhaps matching TRBD2 (5 bases). V was cut by 5 bases and J by 0 bases, with 11 bases left in between. Germline V gene data show CDR1 as LNHDA and CDR2 as SQIVND (reference sequence). This CDR3 spans 14 amino acids. DNA for the CDR3: TGTGCCAGTAGTGAAACTAGAAGCTCCTACGAGCAGTACTTC. Protein sequence: CASSETRSSYEQYF.

This clonotype was recorded at least ten times. The chain joins TRBV5-6 to TRBJ1-1; no clear D gene. Germline loops: CDR1 SGHDT, CDR2 YYEEEE. CDR3 length: 12 residues. V lost 2 bases, J lost 1 base, and 3 bases lay in between. The CDR3 nucleotides read TGTGCCAGCAGCTTCGCGAACACTGAAGCTTTCTTT. Protein: CASSFANTEAFF.

This clonotype has ten or more counts. The chain links TRBV2 to TRBJ2-1, with 7 nucleotides matching TRBD2. The CDR3 length is 15 residues. With 3 bases clipped from V and 4 bases from J, the junction kept 6 bases outside the gene matches. Germline V gives CDR1 SNHLY, CDR2 FYNNEI. CDR3 amino acids: CASSEWLAEYNEQFF. In nucleotides, the CDR3 is TGTGCCAGCAGTGAGTGGCTAGCGGAGTACAATGAGCAGTTCTTC.

This rearrangement joins TRBV28 to TRBJ1-1; TRBD1 is a possible D gene (5 bases). With 5 bases removed from V and 3 bases from J, the gap between germline ends came to 16 bases. Germline V lookup: CDR1 MDHEN, CDR2 SYDVKM. The length of the CDR3 is 15 residues. In DNA, the CDR3 is TGTGCCAGCAGTGCTCCGGGGGGGGGTGACACTGAAGCTTTCTTT. The encoded protein is CASSAPGGGDTEAFF.

The chain links TRBV10-1 to TRBJ1-2; D is unresolved. The CDR3 runs 13 residues. Germline V gene sequence: CDR1 WNHNN, CDR2 SYGVQD (reference sequence). V lost 0 bases and J lost 7, with 9 bases in between. The CDR3, as DNA: TGCGCCAGCAGTGAGTCCAGAGTTGGTGGCTACACCTTC. Translation gives CASSESRVGGYTF.

The chain uses TRBV7-9 and TRBJ2-7, with 10 bases matching TRBD1. Germline loops: CDR1 SEHNR, CDR2 FQNEAQ (reference sequence). There are 15 residues in the CDR3. The V and J ends lost 5 bases and 1 base, in that order; junction bases with no gene match: 5. This CDR3 reads CASSPPGQGSYEQYF. DNA of the CDR3: TGTGCCAGCAGCCCTCCGGGACAGGGGTCCTACGAGCAGTACTTC.

This clonotype was detected many times. The chain has TRBV12-3 or TRBV12-4 and TRBJ2-1, with TRBD1 as a possible D gene (6 bases). Trimming cost V 3 bases and J 3 bases, with 9 bases left between them. The CDR3 loop spans 14 amino acids. The CDR3 sequence is CASSLRTDYNEQFF. CDR3 nucleotide sequence: TGTGCCAGCAGTTTGCGGACAGACTACAATGAGCAGTTCTTC.

This chain connects TRBV6-1 to TRBJ1-1; TRBD1 matches at 7 bases. Losses at the gene ends were 8 bases for V and 2 bases for J; bases not matched to a gene: 11. The germline CDR1 and CDR2 sequences are MNHNS and SASEGT. This CDR3 comprises 15 residues. CDR3 in DNA: TGTGCCAGCGGGCGACAGGGTTCCTCAAACACTGAAGCTTTCTTT. Encoded protein: CASGRQGSSNTEAFF.

The table lists this clonotype with many counts. V and J are TRBV4-1 and TRBJ2-7; 8 bases line up with TRBD2. The germline V gene encodes CDR1 MGHRA and CDR2 YSYEKL. This CDR3 has 17 amino acids. The V gene end was trimmed by 1 base and the J gene end by 2 bases; junction bases not matched to a gene: 10. CDR3 amino acids: CASSQGVSGTLAYEQYF. DNA of the CDR3: TGCGCCAGCAGCCAAGGGGTTAGCGGGACCCTAGCCTACGAGCAGTACTTC.

The rearrangement uses TRBV5-1 and TRBJ2-1; D remains ambiguous. Deletions cut 0 bases from V and 1 base from J, with 11 bases between. Per germline, CDR1 SGHRS and CDR2 YFSETQ. This CDR3 spans 16 amino acids. The CDR3 here is CASSLAGGTSYNEQFF. The CDR3 DNA follows: TGCGCCAGCAGCTTGGCTGGCGGTACTTCCTACAATGAGCAGTTCTTC.

This clonotype was seen only a few times. A read error may explain this, as a much larger clone is one base away. Likely a read error: the CDR3 ends without its conserved phenylalanine or tryptophan. The J gene is TRBJ2-7, the V gene TRBV6-2 or TRBV6-3; 13 nucleotides agree with TRBD2. Per the germline V gene, CDR1 is MNHEY and CDR2 is SVGEGT. CDR3 length: 16 residues. V was clipped by 0 bases and J by 6 bases; unmatched bases: 5. The CDR3 loop is CASSYSGLAGVSEQYL. The CDR3 DNA sequence: TGTGCCAGCAGTTACTCCGGACTAGCGGGAGTCTCCGAGCAGTACCTC.

This clonotype was found many times. The chain recombines TRBV7-2 with TRBJ1-2; no clear D gene. In germline, CDR1 is SGHTA, CDR2 FQGNSA. V was pared by 1 base and J by 4 bases, with 10 bases between. The CDR3 spans 14 residues. As DNA, the CDR3 is TGTGCCAGCAGCTTAGATGGGAGGGCCTATGGCTACACCTTC. Translated: CASSLDGRAYGYTF.

The chain has TRBV7-2 and TRBJ2-1; D not certain. CDR3 length equals 12 residues. Trimming removed 5 bases at V and 7 bases at J, with 9 bases between. Germline V gene data show CDR1 as SGHTA and CDR2 as FQGNSA. The chain's CDR3 is CASSPALNEQFF. The DNA for the CDR3 is TGTGCCAGCAGCCCTGCCCTAAATGAGCAGTTCTTC.

The sample holds many counts of this clonotype. The chain has TRBV19 and TRBJ2-7, with D unresolved. The CDR3 extends over 15 amino acids. From germline, CDR1 is LNHDA and CDR2 SQIVND (reference sequence). The ends were cut back, 0 bases at V and 0 bases at J, with 9 bases in the middle. The CDR3 DNA reads as TGTGCCAGTAGTATAGAGACTTCGAGCTCCTACGAGCAGTACTTC. It translates to CASSIETSSSYEQYF. Drawing the rest from reference TRBV19 and TRBJ2-7, the complete variable domain is DGGITQSPKYLFRKEGQNVTLSCEQNLNHDAMYWYRQDPGQGLRLIYYSQIVNDFQKGDIAEGYSVSREKKESFPLTVTSAQKNPTAFYLCASSIETSSSYEQYFGPGTRLTVT.

This clonotype was picked up many times. V and J are TRBV15 and TRBJ2-5, with D possibly TRBD1 on 6 matching bases. The V and J ends lost 0 bases and 5 bases respectively, with 16 bases between them. Germline V gives CDR1 LNHNV, CDR2 YYDKDF (reference sequence). This CDR3 has 16 amino acids. The CDR3 sequence is CATSRDRNRDGETQYF. The CDR3 bases are TGTGCCACCAGCAGAGATCGGAACAGGGACGGGGAGACCCAGTACTTC.

This clonotype was counted at least ten times. The rearrangement joins TRBV20-1 to TRBJ2-7; D is perhaps TRBD2 (5 bases). Deletions cut 3 bases from V and 2 bases from J, with 17 bases between. Germline values: CDR1 DFQATT, CDR2 SNEGSKA (reference sequence). This CDR3 spans 15 amino acids. The CDR3, as DNA: TGCAGTGCTAGTGACCCTAGCAGAATAACCTACGAGCAGTACTTC. It encodes CSASDPSRITYEQYF.

This clonotype was found many times. The V and J genes are TRBV20-1 and TRBJ1-5, with 7 positions matching TRBD1. Trimming took 6 bases from V and 3 from J; bases not matched to a gene: 17. The germline CDR1 and CDR2 sequences are DFQATT and SNEGSKA (reference sequence). This CDR3 is built from 17 residues. CDR3 in DNA: TGCAGTGCCATATTCTCCGATGGGACAGCCTTCAATCAGCCCCAGCATTTT. Residues: CSAIFSDGTAFNQPQHF.